Below, 3 T cell receptor beta chains from the same sample are listed, as sequenced in a study of molecular identifiers for immune sequencing clone quantification. TCRdb redid the calling of the PCR reads with MiXCR, one entry per CDR3 protein. The table has approximately 97,000 distinct CDR3 sequences, 20% to 25% seen once. Input material: naive CD8+ T cells from blood, with Jurkat cell RNA spiked in. As for subset: FACS-sorted CD8+CD4-CCR7+CD45RA+ naive T cells. The receptors were gathered from a human donor in good health. Some libraries in this study had Jurkat cell RNA spiked in.

Note on this clonotype: One base away lies a much larger clone, so this may be a sequencing read error. The chain employs TRBV7-9 and TRBJ2-3, with D perhaps matching TRBD2 (5 bases). Trimming took off 9 bases at V and 14 bases at J, with 18 bases between the two ends. Germline CDR1 and CDR2: SEHNR and FQNEAQ (reference sequence). The CDR3 runs to 11 residues. CDR3 coding DNA: TGTGCCAGTGGCCGGGGTAGCTTGGGGTATTTT. This gives the protein CASGRGSLGYF.

V usage is TRBV13 and J usage is TRBJ2-4, with D unresolved. CDR3 length: 14 amino acids. V dropped 3 bases and J dropped 5 bases, with 11 bases sitting between them. Germline V CDR1 and CDR2: PRHDT, FYEKMQ (reference sequence). The CDR3 DNA reads as TGTGCCAGCAGCTTTTTGGGGAAACAAAACATTCAGTACTTC. It codes for CASSFLGKQNIQYF.

This clonotype appeared many times. The chain couples TRBV5-6 to TRBJ1-1; TRBD1 agrees at 8 bases. The CDR3 extends over 15 amino acids. The trim removed 2 bases at V and 3 bases at J, leaving 6 bases unmatched. Germline loops: CDR1 SGHDT, CDR2 YYEEEE. Here the CDR3 DNA reads TGTGCCAGCAGCTTTATCGAGGACAGGGACACTGAAGCTTTCTTT. It yields the protein CASSFIEDRDTEAFF.